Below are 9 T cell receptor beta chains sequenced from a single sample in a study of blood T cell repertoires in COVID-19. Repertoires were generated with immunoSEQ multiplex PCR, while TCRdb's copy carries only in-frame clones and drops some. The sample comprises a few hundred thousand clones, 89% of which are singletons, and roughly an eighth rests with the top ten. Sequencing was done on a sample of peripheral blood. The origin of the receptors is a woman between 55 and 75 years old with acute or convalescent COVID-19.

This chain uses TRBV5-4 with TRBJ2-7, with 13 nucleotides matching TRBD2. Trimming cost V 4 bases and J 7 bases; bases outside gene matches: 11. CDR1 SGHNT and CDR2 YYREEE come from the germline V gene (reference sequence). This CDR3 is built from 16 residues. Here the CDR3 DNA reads TGTGCCAGCAGCGATTCGACTAGCGGGAGGCTTGGTGAGCAGTACTTC. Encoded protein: CASSDSTSGRLGEQYF.

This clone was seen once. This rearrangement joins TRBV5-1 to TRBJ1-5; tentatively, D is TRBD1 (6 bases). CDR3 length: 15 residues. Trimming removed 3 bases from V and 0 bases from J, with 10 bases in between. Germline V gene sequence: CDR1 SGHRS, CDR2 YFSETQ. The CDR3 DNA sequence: TGCGCCAGCAGCTCCGGGACAAATAGCAATCAGCCCCAGCATTTT. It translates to CASSSGTNSNQPQHF.

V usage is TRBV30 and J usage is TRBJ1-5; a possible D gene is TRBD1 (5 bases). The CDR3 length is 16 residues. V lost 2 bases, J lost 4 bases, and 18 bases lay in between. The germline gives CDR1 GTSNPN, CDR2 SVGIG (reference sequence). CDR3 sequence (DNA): TGTGCCTGGAGTCCAACAAATGGCAGGGTAAATCAGCCCCAGCATTTT. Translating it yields CAWSPTNGRVNQPQHF.

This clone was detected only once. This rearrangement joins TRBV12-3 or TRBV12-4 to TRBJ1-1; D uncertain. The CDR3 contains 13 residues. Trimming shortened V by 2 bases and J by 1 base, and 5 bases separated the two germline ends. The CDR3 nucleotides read TGTGCCAGCAGTTTAAAACAGAACACTGAAGCTTTCTTT. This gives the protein CASSLKQNTEAFF.

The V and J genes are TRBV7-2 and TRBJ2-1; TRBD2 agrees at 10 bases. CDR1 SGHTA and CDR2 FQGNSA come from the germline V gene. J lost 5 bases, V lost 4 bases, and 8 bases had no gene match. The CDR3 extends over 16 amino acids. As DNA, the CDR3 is TGTGCCAGCAGCTCCCCCGGACTAGCGGAAGACAATGAGCAGTTCTTC. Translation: CASSSPGLAEDNEQFF.

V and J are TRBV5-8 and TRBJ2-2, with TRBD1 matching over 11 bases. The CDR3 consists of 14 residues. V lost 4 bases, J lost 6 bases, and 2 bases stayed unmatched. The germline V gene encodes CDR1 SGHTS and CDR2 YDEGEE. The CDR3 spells CASSLGQGAGELFF. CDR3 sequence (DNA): TGTGCCAGCAGCCTGGGACAGGGGGCCGGGGAGCTGTTTTTT. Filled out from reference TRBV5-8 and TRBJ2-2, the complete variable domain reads EAGVTQSPTHLIKTRGQQATLRCSPISGHTSVYWYQQALGLGLQFLLWYDEGEERNRGNFPPRFSGRQFPNYSSELNVNALELEDSALYLCASSLGQGAGELFFGEGSRLTVL.

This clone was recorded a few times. The CDR3 nucleotides read TGTGCCAGCAGCGTTGGCGGGAGTCGAGAGACCCAGTACTTC. Translation: CASSVGGSRETQYF. The chain links TRBV9 to TRBJ2-5; 7 bases are shared with TRBD2. CDR1 SGDLS and CDR2 YYNGEE come from the germline V gene. CDR3 length: 14 residues. V was pared by 2 bases and J by 4 bases, with 5 bases of the junction left unmatched.

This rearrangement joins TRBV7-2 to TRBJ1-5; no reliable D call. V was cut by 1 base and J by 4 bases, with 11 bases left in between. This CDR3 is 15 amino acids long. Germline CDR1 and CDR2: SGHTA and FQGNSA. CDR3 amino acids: CASSLVQGRNQPQHF. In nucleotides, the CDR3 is TGTGCCAGCAGCTTAGTACAAGGCAGGAATCAGCCCCAGCATTTT.

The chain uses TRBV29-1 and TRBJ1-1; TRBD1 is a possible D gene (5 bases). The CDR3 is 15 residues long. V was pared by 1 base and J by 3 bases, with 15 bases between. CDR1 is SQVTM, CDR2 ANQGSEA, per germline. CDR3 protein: CSVEGVAGKDTEAFF. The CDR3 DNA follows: TGCAGCGTTGAAGGTGTGGCAGGGAAGGACACTGAAGCTTTCTTT.